The next 17 T cell receptor beta chains were all read from a single sample in a study of blood T cell repertoires in COVID-19. Sequenced by immunoSEQ multiplex PCR; TCRdb stores in-frame clones only, minus some. In the table there are tens of thousands of clones, 65% to 85% of which are singletons. Specimen: peripheral blood. Receptors were obtained from a human donor in a cohort sampled during active COVID-19.

The chain links TRBV5-1 to TRBJ2-1; 9 bases align to TRBD1. V dropped 4 bases and J dropped 8; count of bases not matched to a gene: 7. The CDR3 is 14 amino acids. CDR1 is SGHRS and CDR2 is YFSETQ in the germline V gene. The CDR3: CASSVGQGKDEQFF. Here the CDR3 DNA reads TGCGCCAGCAGCGTAGGACAGGGGAAGGATGAGCAGTTCTTC.

J is TRBJ1-5 and V is TRBV6-2 or TRBV6-3; 9 nucleotides match TRBD1. Germline values: CDR1 MNHEY, CDR2 SVGEGT. The length of the CDR3 is 14 residues. J was trimmed by 6 bases and V by 3 bases; bases with no gene match: 3. CDR3 nucleotides: TGTGCCAGCAGTTATGGGACAGGGATTCAGCCCCAGCATTTT. It specifies CASSYGTGIQPQHF.

The chain recombines TRBV6-1 with TRBJ1-5; D gene unclear. Germline V gene sequence: CDR1 MNHNS, CDR2 SASEGT. Trimming pared 3 bases from V and 9 bases from J, leaving 21 bases between. The CDR3 consists of 16 residues. For the CDR3, the DNA is TGTGCCAGCAGTGATGCGTGGGGAGGGCCGTCGGGGCCCCAGCATTTT. It translates to CASSDAWGGPSGPQHF.

Notes on this clone: Other DNA variants within this sample encode the same CDR3. The chain recombines TRBV4-1 with TRBJ2-7; 13 bases match TRBD2. Germline V gene sequence: CDR1 MGHRA, CDR2 YSYEKL. V trimming: 3 bases; J trimming: 5 bases; junction bases outside the gene matches: 4. The CDR3 runs to 15 residues. CDR3: CASSQVGLAGDEQYF. CDR3 nucleotide sequence: TGCGCCAGCAGCCAGGTCGGACTAGCGGGGGACGAGCAGTACTTC.

The chain carries TRBV5-4 and TRBJ2-2; 11 nucleotides agree with TRBD1. CDR1 and CDR2 from the germline V gene are SGHNT and YYREEE (reference sequence). Trimming removed 4 bases from V and 1 base from J; junction bases left unmatched: 6. The CDR3 runs to 17 residues. CDR3 sequence reads: CASSLPGQGVNTGELFF. DNA of the CDR3: TGTGCCAGCAGCCTACCGGGACAGGGGGTGAACACCGGGGAGCTGTTTTTT.

The table lists this clone with a count of one. The chain links TRBV3-1 (or the pseudogene TRBV3-2) to TRBJ1-2; 9 positions agree with TRBD1. Germline V CDR1 and CDR2: LGHDT, YNNKEL (reference sequence). This CDR3 spans 12 amino acids. Trimming took 9 bases from V and 4 from J; bases not matched to a gene: 3. For the CDR3, the DNA is TGTGCCAGTGAGGACAGGGGCTATGGCTACACCTTC. It is translated as CASEDRGYGYTF.

A remark on this clone: At one boundary the junction diverges from the germline segment, which might be a read error. The chain joins TRBV7-7 to TRBJ2-5; D gene uncertain. Per germline, CDR1 SSHAT and CDR2 FNYEAQ (reference sequence). The CDR3 consists of 13 residues. The CDR3 loop reads CASSLGTQETQYF. The CDR3 DNA sequence: TGTGCTAGCAGCTTGGGCACGCAAGAGACCCAGTACTTC.

The gene calls are TRBV6-2 or TRBV6-3 and TRBJ1-5, with D hard to call. Germline lookup yields CDR1 MNHEY and CDR2 SVGEGT. Trimming removed 4 bases from V and 5 bases from J, with 9 bases in between. This CDR3 contains 13 residues. This CDR3 reads CASSFEIYQPQHF. In DNA form, the CDR3 reads TGTGCCAGCAGTTTCGAGATCTATCAGCCCCAGCATTTT.

The chain employs TRBV5-1 and TRBJ2-2; 7 nucleotides align to TRBD1. V shed 4 bases and J 4 bases; nucleotides not matched to a gene: 16. CDR3 length: 18 residues. CDR1 and CDR2 from the germline V gene are SGHRS and YFSETQ. The CDR3 DNA is TGCGCCAGCAGCCCGTCCCGGGACAGTTCTCGGCGCACCGGGGAGCTGTTTTTT. It codes for CASSPSRDSSRRTGELFF.

The chain links TRBV9 to TRBJ2-1; TRBD1 matches at 8 bases. CDR3 size: 15 residues. The V segment lost 0 bases and the J segment 9 bases; nucleotides outside the gene matches: 8. CDR1 and CDR2 from the germline V gene are SGDLS and YYNGEE. CDR3 coding DNA: TGTGCCAGCAGCGTAGGTGGGGACAGGATGAGTGAGCAGTTCTTC. Protein: CASSVGGDRMSEQFF.

The chain joins TRBV5-8 to TRBJ1-2; no clear D gene. V was trimmed by 0 bases and J by 4 bases, leaving 10 bases between them. The germline CDR1 and CDR2 sequences are SGHTS and YDEGEE. The CDR3 has 14 residues. The CDR3 protein is CASSLGRVSYGYTF. The DNA for the CDR3 is TGTGCCAGCAGCTTGGGGAGGGTTAGCTATGGCTACACCTTC.

The CDR3 DNA sequence: TGTGCCAGCAGCCGACTCTCAGGGGGCGCGCAGTATTTT. Protein: CASSRLSGGAQYF. The chain carries TRBV3-1 (or the pseudogene TRBV3-2) and TRBJ2-3; 8 bases match TRBD1. The V and J ends lost 4 bases and 10 bases, in that order; junction bases with no gene match: 7. The CDR3 extends over 13 amino acids. The germline V gene encodes CDR1 LGHDT and CDR2 YNNKEL (reference sequence).

The chain couples TRBV5-4 to TRBJ2-1, with 7 bases fitting TRBD1. The germline V gene encodes CDR1 SGHNT and CDR2 YYREEE (reference sequence). The CDR3 spans 15 residues. V was clipped by 4 bases and J by 0 bases; unmatched bases: 4. This CDR3 is CASSPGQSSYNEQFF. The CDR3 coding sequence is TGTGCCAGCAGCCCGGGACAGAGCTCCTACAATGAGCAGTTCTTC.

Here the CDR3 reads CASSSLIREGNQPQHF. DNA for the CDR3: TGTGCCAGCAGTTCCCTGATCAGGGAGGGCAATCAGCCCCAGCATTTT. This rearrangement joins TRBV28 to TRBJ1-5; D is possibly TRBD1 (5 bases). The V end lost 4 bases, the J end lost 2 bases, and 15 bases lay between the germline ends. CDR3 length equals 16 residues. Germline V gives CDR1 MDHEN, CDR2 SYDVKM.

The chain uses TRBV5-5 and TRBJ2-7; 9 bases map to TRBD2. CDR1 and CDR2 from the germline V gene are SGHKS and YYEKEE (reference sequence). V lost 4 bases and J lost 0; bases outside the gene matches: 5. This CDR3 region has 15 residues. CDR3 region: CASSQVAGDSYEQYF. The CDR3 nucleotides are TGTGCCAGCAGCCAAGTAGCGGGGGACTCCTACGAGCAGTACTTC.

This chain uses TRBV5-5 with TRBJ1-1; 7 nucleotides match TRBD1. CDR1 and CDR2 (germline): SGHKS, YYEKEE (reference sequence). The CDR3 is 17 residues long. V was clipped by 0 bases and J by 0 bases; unmatched bases: 8. The CDR3 nucleotides are TGTGCCAGCAGCTTGGACGAACAGGGGAGGATGAACACTGAAGCTTTCTTT. Residues: CASSLDEQGRMNTEAFF.

V and J are TRBV5-5 and TRBJ1-2; D remains ambiguous. CDR1 is SGHKS and CDR2 is YYEKEE in the germline V gene (reference sequence). The V gene lost 3 bases and the J gene lost 2 bases, with 14 bases spanning the gap. CDR3 length: 15 residues. CDR3 nucleotide sequence: TGTGCCAGCAGCTGGGCCGGTGGGTCCAACTATGGCTACACCTTC. Protein product: CASSWAGGSNYGYTF.